Listed below are T cell receptor beta chains from one sample, sequenced in a study of cytomegalovirus exposure and HLA in healthy donors. Assay used: immunoSEQ multiplex PCR; TCRdb lists only in-frame clones, some missing. Among 110,000 to 150,000 clones listed, roughly three quarters were seen once. Material: PBMCs. Source of these receptors: a female donor in good health and CMV-seronegative. The CDR3 runs from the conserved cysteine through the conserved F or W. The D gene is left open where the match is weak. Clone size appears in some rows only: once, few, many, or a class for an expanded clone.

D gene,V gene,J gene,clone size,CDR3 length,CDR3 protein
-,TRBV7-2,TRBJ2-7,-,15,CASSHRALDRREQYF
TRBD2,TRBV10-3,TRBJ2-7,-,16,CAISELAGTTRYEQYF
TRBD2,TRBV2,TRBJ2-1,few,14,CASSGLAGYNEQFF
TRBD2,TRBV7-2,TRBJ2-7,-,16,CASSRGTSGRSHEQYF
TRBD1,TRBV28,TRBJ1-2,-,17,CASSLDRGWSLNYGYTF
-,TRBV29-1,TRBJ1-1,-,13,CSVEKSGPTEAFF
TRBD1,TRBV18,TRBJ1-2,-,14,CASSPRDRGRGYTF
-,TRBV5-6,TRBJ1-2,-,12,CASSLKQTPLVF
-,TRBV6-6,TRBJ2-1,-,14,CASSYSQSYNEQFF
TRBD1,TRBV6-5,TRBJ2-7,-,14,CASSAPGTGYEQYF
TRBD1,TRBV5-6,TRBJ2-3,-,14,CASSLTGGADTQYF
-,TRBV28,TRBJ1-2,-,13,CASSGAGRRGYTF
TRBD2,TRBV9,TRBJ2-3,-,15,CASSVGSGGADTQYF
-,TRBV6-5,TRBJ1-2,few,13,CASSLDRRRGYTF
-,TRBV7-7,TRBJ1-1,-,13,CASSQQVNTEAFF
-,TRBV9,TRBJ1-3,-,15,CASSSSGGAGNTIYF
-,TRBV5-5,TRBJ1-2,-,14,CASSLGQRGGGYTF
-,TRBV6-1,TRBJ2-2,-,14,CASSWTELTGELFF
-,TRBV9,TRBJ1-2,once,12,CASSVDGLGYTF
TRBD2,TRBV19,TRBJ2-1,-,15,CASRRLAGLINEQFF
TRBD1,TRBV10-1,TRBJ1-2,-,14,CASSATGAGYGYTF
TRBD1,TRBV7-2,TRBJ1-4,-,15,CASSPGTGGSEKLFF
TRBD1,TRBV11-3,TRBJ1-2,-,15,CASSLGGWDSYGYTF
TRBD1,TRBV5-4,TRBJ2-1,-,13,CASSRDRDHQQFF
TRBD1,TRBV29-1,TRBJ1-2,-,14,CSATVGQGAGGYTF
TRBD1,TRBV18,TRBJ1-6,-,17,CASTPYTGGSYNSPLHF
-,TRBV29-1,TRBJ2-7,-,13,CSVGEGNLYEQYF
TRBD1,TRBV5-4,TRBJ2-7,-,15,CASSSGTAGTYEQYF
TRBD2,TRBV6-1,TRBJ2-1,-,14,CASSYPGGVGEQFF
TRBD1,TRBV7-9,TRBJ1-1,once,16,CASSPAGTVKNTEAFF
-,TRBV7-2,TRBJ2-7,-,13,CASSYQAFGEQYF
-,TRBV5-1,TRBJ2-2,few,16,CASSQEGRRGTGELFF
-,TRBV12-5,TRBJ1-3,-,13,CASGFHSGNTIYF
-,TRBV4-1,TRBJ2-7,-,14,CASSRGVDYYEQYF
TRBD1,TRBV5-1,TRBJ2-1,-,13,CASRETGGSEQFF
-,TRBV25-1,TRBJ2-1,few,17,CASSEYLGARRYNEQFF
TRBD2,TRBV5-4,TRBJ2-5,-,17,CASSLGGGRSYQETQYF
-,TRBV4-1,TRBJ1-4,-,16,CASSQGVGETNEKLFF
TRBD1,TRBV29-1,TRBJ1-2,-,14,CSVVTGVFWYGYTF
-,TRBV7-9,TRBJ2-2,-,13,CASSSQGGGELFF
TRBD2,TRBV9,TRBJ2-1,-,14,CASSVDLAGNEQFF
-,TRBV2,TRBJ2-7,-,11,CASSFSYEQYF
TRBD2,TRBV7-9,TRBJ2-3,-,19,CASSLAFAGGPLPTDTQYF
-,TRBV6-5,TRBJ1-2,few,12,CASSLRGYGYTF
TRBD2,TRBV5-4,TRBJ2-3,-,16,CASSPGFGGVSDTQYF
TRBD2,TRBV4-3,TRBJ2-3,-,18,CASSQTSGGIPGTDTQYF
-,TRBV10-3,TRBJ1-2,-,16,CAISATGPFPLYGYTF